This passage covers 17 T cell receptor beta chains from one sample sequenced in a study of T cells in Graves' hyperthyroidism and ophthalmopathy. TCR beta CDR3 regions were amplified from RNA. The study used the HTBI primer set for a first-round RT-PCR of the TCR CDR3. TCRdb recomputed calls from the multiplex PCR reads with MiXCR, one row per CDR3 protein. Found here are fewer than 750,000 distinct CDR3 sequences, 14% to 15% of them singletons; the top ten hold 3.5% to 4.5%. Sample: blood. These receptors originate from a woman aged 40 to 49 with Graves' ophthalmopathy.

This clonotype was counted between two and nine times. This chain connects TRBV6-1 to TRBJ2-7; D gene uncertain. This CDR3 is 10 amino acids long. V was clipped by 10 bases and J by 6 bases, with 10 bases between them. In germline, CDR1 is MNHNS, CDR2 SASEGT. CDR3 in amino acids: CATFFREQYF. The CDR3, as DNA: TGTGCCACCTTCTTCCGCGAGCAGTACTTC.

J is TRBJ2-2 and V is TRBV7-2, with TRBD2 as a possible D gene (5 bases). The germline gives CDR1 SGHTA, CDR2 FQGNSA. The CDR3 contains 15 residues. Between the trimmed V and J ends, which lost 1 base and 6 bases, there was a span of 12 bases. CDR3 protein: CASSLVASWSGELFF. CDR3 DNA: TGTGCCAGCAGCTTAGTGGCTAGCTGGTCCGGGGAGCTGTTTTTT.

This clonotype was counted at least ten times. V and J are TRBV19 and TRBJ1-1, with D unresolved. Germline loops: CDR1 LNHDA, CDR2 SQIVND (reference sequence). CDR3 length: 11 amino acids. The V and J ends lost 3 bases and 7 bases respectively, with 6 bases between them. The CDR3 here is CASSMYLEAFF. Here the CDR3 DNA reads TGTGCCAGTAGTATGTATCTTGAAGCTTTCTTT.

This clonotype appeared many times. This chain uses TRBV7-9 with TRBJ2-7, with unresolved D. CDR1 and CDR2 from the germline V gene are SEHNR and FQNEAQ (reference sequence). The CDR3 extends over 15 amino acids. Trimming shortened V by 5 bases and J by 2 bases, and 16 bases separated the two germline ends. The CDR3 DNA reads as TGTGCCAGCAGCCCAATTTCCACTTCAACCTACGAGCAGTACTTC. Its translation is CASSPISTSTYEQYF.

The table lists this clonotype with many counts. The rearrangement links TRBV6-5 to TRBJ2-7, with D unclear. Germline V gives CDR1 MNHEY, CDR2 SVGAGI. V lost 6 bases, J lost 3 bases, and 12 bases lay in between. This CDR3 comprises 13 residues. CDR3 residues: CASRVQRDYEQYF. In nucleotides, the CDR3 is TGTGCCAGCAGGGTACAGCGAGACTACGAGCAGTACTTC.

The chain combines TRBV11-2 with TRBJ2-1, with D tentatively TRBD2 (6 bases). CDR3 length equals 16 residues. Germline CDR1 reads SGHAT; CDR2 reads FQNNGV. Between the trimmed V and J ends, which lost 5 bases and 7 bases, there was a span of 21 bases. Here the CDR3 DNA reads TGTGCCAGCAGCCCCCACTTATCGGGAGCTAAAAATGAGCAGTTCTTC. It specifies CASSPHLSGAKNEQFF.

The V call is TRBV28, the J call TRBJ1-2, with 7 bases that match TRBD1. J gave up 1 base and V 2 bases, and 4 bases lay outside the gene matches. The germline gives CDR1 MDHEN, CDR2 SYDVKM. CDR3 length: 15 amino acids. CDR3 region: CASSLVRDSNYGYTF. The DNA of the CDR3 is TGTGCCAGCAGTTTAGTCCGGGACAGTAACTATGGCTACACCTTC.

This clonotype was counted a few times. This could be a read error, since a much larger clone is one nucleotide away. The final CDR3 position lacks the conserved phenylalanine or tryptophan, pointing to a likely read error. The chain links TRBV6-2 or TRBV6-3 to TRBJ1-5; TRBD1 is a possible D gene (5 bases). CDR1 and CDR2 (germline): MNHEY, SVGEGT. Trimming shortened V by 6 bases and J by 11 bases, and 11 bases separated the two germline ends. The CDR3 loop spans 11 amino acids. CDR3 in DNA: TGTGCCAGCAGCCAAGGGGTCGCCCAGCATCTT. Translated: CASSQGVAQHL.

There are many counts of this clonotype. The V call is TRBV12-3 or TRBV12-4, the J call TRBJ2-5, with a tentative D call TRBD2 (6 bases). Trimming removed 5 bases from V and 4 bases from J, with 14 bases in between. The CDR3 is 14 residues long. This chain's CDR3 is CASSPGGVAETQYF. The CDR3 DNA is TGTGCCAGCAGTCCCGGGGGAGTAGCAGAGACCCAGTACTTC.

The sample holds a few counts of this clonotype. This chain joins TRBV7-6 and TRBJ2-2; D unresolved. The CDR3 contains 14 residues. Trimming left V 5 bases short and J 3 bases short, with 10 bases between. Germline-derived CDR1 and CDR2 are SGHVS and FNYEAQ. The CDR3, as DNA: TGTGCCAGCAGCCCGATCGGATACACCGGGGAGCTGTTTTTT. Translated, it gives CASSPIGYTGELFF.

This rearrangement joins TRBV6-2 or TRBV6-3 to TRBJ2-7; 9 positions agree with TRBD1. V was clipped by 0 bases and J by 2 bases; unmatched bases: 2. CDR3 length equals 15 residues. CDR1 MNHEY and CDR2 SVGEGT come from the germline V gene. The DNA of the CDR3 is TGTGCCAGCAGTTACTCAGGACAGGGGCCCTACGAGCAGTACTTC. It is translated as CASSYSGQGPYEQYF.

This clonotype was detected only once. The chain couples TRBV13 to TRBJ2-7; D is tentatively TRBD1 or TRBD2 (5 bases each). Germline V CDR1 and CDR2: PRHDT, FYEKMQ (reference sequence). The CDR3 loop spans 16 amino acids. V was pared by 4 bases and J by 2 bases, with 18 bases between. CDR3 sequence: CASSYLTGPKTYEQYF. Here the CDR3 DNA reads TGTGCCAGCAGCTACCTCACGGGACCGAAAACCTACGAGCAGTACTTC.

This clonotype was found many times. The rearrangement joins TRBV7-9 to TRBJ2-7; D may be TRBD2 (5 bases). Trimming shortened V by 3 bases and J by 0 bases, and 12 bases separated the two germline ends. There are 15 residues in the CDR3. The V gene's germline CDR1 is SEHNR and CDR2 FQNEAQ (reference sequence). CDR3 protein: CASSFPPAGSYEQYF. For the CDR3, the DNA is TGTGCCAGCAGCTTTCCCCCGGCGGGCTCCTACGAGCAGTACTTC.

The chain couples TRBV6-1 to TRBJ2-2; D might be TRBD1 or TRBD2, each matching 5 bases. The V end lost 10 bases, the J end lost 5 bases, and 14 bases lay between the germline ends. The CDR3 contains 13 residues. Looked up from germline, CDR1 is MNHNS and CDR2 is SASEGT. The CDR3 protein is CATQWGYTGELFF. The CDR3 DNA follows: TGTGCCACCCAGTGGGGGTATACCGGGGAGCTGTTTTTT.

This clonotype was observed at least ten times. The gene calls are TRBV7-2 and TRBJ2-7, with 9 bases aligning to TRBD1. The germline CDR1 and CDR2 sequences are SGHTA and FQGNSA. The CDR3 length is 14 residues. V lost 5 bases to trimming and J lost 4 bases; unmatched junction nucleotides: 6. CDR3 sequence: CASSMTGGGYEQYF. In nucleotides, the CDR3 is TGTGCCAGCAGCATGACAGGGGGTGGGTACGAGCAGTACTTC.

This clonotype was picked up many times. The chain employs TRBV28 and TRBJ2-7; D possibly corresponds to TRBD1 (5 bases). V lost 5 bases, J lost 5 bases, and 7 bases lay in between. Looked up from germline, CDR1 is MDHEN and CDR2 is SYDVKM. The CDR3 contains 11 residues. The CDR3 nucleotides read TGTGCCAGCAGTGAGACAGACGAGCAGTACTTC. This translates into CASSETDEQYF.

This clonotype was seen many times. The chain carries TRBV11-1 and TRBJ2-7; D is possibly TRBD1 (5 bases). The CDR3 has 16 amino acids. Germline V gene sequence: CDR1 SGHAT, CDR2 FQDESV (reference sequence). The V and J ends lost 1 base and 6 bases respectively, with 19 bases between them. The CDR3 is CASSLVSGPASVEQYF. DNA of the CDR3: TGTGCCAGCAGCTTAGTTTCAGGGCCCGCCTCCGTCGAGCAGTACTTC.